Each of the 18 T cell receptor beta chains below was sequenced from the same sample in a study of blood T cell repertoires in COVID-19. TCRdb keeps only in-frame clones here, not all; method: immunoSEQ multiplex PCR. This table holds 17,000 or so clones, roughly 78% found once. Sample: peripheral blood. Every receptor here comes from a man between 60 and 75 years old with active or convalescent COVID-19.

The chain carries TRBV19 and TRBJ1-6, with D possibly TRBD1 on 6 matching bases. V lost 4 bases and J lost 6, with 10 bases in between. Germline lookup yields CDR1 LNHDA and CDR2 SQIVND (reference sequence). The CDR3 covers 14 residues. The CDR3, as DNA: TGTGCCAGTAGTACTACAGGGACTAATTCACCCCTCCACTTT. Translated, it gives CASSTTGTNSPLHF. Filled out from reference TRBV19 and TRBJ1-6, the complete variable domain reads DGGITQSPKYLFRKEGQNVTLSCEQNLNHDAMYWYRQDPGQGLRLIYYSQIVNDFQKGDIAEGYSVSREKKESFPLTVTSAQKNPTAFYLCASSTTGTNSPLHFGNGTRLTVT.

The V gene is TRBV10-3, the J gene TRBJ1-2, with D perhaps matching TRBD1 (5 bases). The V gene's germline CDR1 is ENHRY and CDR2 SYGVKD. This CDR3 has 16 residues. V was shortened by 4 bases and J by 0 bases, with 15 bases between the two germline ends. The CDR3 DNA sequence: TGTGCCATCAGTGGCCCCCCAACAGGATCTAACTATGGCTACACCTTC. Amino acid sequence: CAISGPPTGSNYGYTF.

The chain has TRBV24-1 and TRBJ2-6; D call uncertain. Germline values: CDR1 KGHDR, CDR2 SFDVKD. The CDR3 runs to 15 residues. Trimming removed 4 bases at V and 0 bases at J, with 6 bases between. The CDR3 protein is CATSDPSSGANVLTF. CDR3 bases: TGTGCCACCAGTGACCCGAGCTCTGGGGCCAACGTCCTGACTTTC.

This rearrangement joins TRBV12-3 or TRBV12-4 to TRBJ1-2; D gene uncertain. The CDR3 consists of 12 residues. V lost 6 bases and J 7 bases, leaving 12 bases between the germline ends. The CDR3 here is CASRRGLGGYTF. CDR3 sequence (DNA): TGTGCCAGCAGGAGAGGGTTGGGTGGCTACACCTTC.

This chain uses TRBV5-1 with TRBJ1-1; D possibly corresponds to TRBD1 (6 bases). Germline V lookup: CDR1 SGHRS, CDR2 YFSETQ. V gave up 0 bases and J gave up 4 bases, with 16 bases separating them. The CDR3 loop spans 16 amino acids. The CDR3 DNA follows: TGCGCCAGCAGCTTGGATTCGGGGGGCCGGGGCACTGAAGCTTTCTTT. As protein: CASSLDSGGRGTEAFF.

The J gene is TRBJ1-6, the V gene TRBV5-1; D might be TRBD1 (5 bases). The germline CDR1 and CDR2 sequences are SGHRS and YFSETQ. The V end lost 4 bases, the J end lost 7 bases, and 15 bases lay between the germline ends. The CDR3 spans 15 residues. The CDR3 DNA sequence: TGCGCCAGCAGCCCGGTGGGGCACGAGAATTCACCCCTCCACTTT. Residues: CASSPVGHENSPLHF.

J is TRBJ2-1 and V is TRBV6-2 or TRBV6-3; D is possibly TRBD2 (6 bases). Trimming removed 6 bases at V and 6 bases at J, with 21 bases between. The CDR3 is 16 residues long. Germline CDR1 is MNHEY and CDR2 is SVGEGT. CDR3 DNA sequence: TGTGCCAGCAGCCACCCCAGCGGCGGGGTTGGCAATGAGCAGTTCTTC. This sequence encodes CASSHPSGGVGNEQFF.

The rearrangement uses TRBV6-5 and TRBJ2-7; 7 positions match TRBD2. The CDR3 is 14 amino acids. With 10 bases clipped from V and 2 bases from J, the junction kept 11 bases outside the gene matches. Germline-derived CDR1 and CDR2 are MNHEY and SVGAGI. CDR3 sequence: CATKRDRRPYEQYF. DNA for the CDR3: TGTGCCACCAAGCGGGACCGTCGACCCTACGAGCAGTACTTC.

This chain joins TRBV29-1 and TRBJ1-2; D is unclear. The CDR3 spans 12 residues. Germline V gene lookup returns CDR1 SQVTM and CDR2 ANQGSEA. V shed 7 bases and J shed 8 bases, with 17 bases lying between them. The CDR3 region has the DNA TGCAGCGCCCCCGGGGAGGGCGGCGGCTACACCTTC. It codes for CSAPGEGGGYTF.

The chain has TRBV3-1 (or the pseudogene TRBV3-2) and TRBJ2-1; possibly TRBD2 for D (5 bases). V lost 5 bases, J lost 6 bases, and 14 bases lay in between. This CDR3 comprises 14 residues. Germline V lookup: CDR1 LGHDT, CDR2 YNNKEL (reference sequence). CDR3 sequence reads: CASSYPGVTNEQFF. In nucleotides, the CDR3 is TGTGCCAGCAGCTACCCCGGGGTGACCAATGAGCAGTTCTTC.

The chain has TRBV7-9 and TRBJ2-1; D remains unclear. Germline CDR1 SEHNR, CDR2 FQNEAQ (reference sequence). V lost 1 base, J lost 0 bases, and 7 bases lay in between. CDR3 size: 15 residues. This CDR3 is CASSLDLGSYNEQFF. In DNA form, the CDR3 reads TGTGCCAGCAGCTTAGATCTAGGCTCCTACAATGAGCAGTTCTTC.

The V gene is TRBV30, the J gene TRBJ2-3, with 11 positions matching TRBD2. CDR3 length equals 14 residues. Germline V CDR1 and CDR2: GTSNPN, SVGIG (reference sequence). The V gene end was trimmed by 2 bases and the J gene end by 5 bases; junction bases not matched to a gene: 3. The CDR3 here is CAWSRGTSGDTQYF. The CDR3, as DNA: TGTGCCTGGAGTAGGGGGACTAGCGGAGATACGCAGTATTTT.

V and J are TRBV29-1 and TRBJ1-1; a possible D gene is TRBD1 (5 bases). Trimming removed 4 bases from V and 9 bases from J, with 9 bases in between. In germline, CDR1 is SQVTM, CDR2 ANQGSEA. The CDR3 contains 10 residues. The CDR3 protein is CSVVTDKAFF. The CDR3 DNA reads as TGCAGCGTTGTGACGGACAAAGCTTTCTTT.

The rearrangement uses TRBV6-5 and TRBJ2-5; D gene unclear. This CDR3 is built from 13 residues. Per the germline V gene, CDR1 is MNHEY and CDR2 is SVGAGI. The V end lost 5 bases, the J end lost 6 bases, and 13 bases lay between the germline ends. The CDR3 bases are TGTGCCAGCAGTACGGCAGACTGGCAGACCCAGTACTTC. It encodes CASSTADWQTQYF.

The chain recombines TRBV3-1 (or the pseudogene TRBV3-2) with TRBJ1-3; D not resolved. The V end lost 1 base, the J end lost 8 bases, and 15 bases lay between the germline ends. This CDR3 is built from 15 residues. The germline V gene encodes CDR1 LGHDT and CDR2 YNNKEL (reference sequence). This CDR3 is CASSQANDWGDTIYF. The CDR3 DNA is TGTGCCAGCAGCCAAGCAAATGACTGGGGAGACACCATATATTTT.

This clone was counted a few times. The chain couples TRBV11-2 to TRBJ1-1; 8 nucleotides agree with TRBD1. CDR1 is SGHAT and CDR2 is FQNNGV in the germline V gene. V gave up 5 bases and J gave up 5 bases; unmatched junction bases: 13. The CDR3 has 16 residues. CDR3 sequence reads: CASSDPGGVGWTEAFF. The CDR3 coding sequence is TGTGCCAGCAGCGACCCAGGGGGCGTCGGGTGGACTGAAGCTTTCTTT.

The chain is built from TRBV7-8 and TRBJ2-2; 11 nucleotides match TRBD1. The CDR3 spans 17 residues. Germline V gene lookup returns CDR1 SGHVS and CDR2 FQNEAQ. With V trimmed by 3 bases and J by 8 bases, 11 bases remained unmatched. The CDR3 nucleotides read TGTGCCAGCAGCTTGTTCTCCGGGACAGGGGGTAGGGGGGAGCTGTTTTTT. This gives the protein CASSLFSGTGGRGELFF.

The gene calls are TRBV2 and TRBJ2-3; no firm D call. Per the germline V gene, CDR1 is SNHLY and CDR2 is FYNNEI. This CDR3 has 13 amino acids. V lost 6 bases, J lost 0 bases, and 7 bases lay in between. This CDR3 is CASRWRSTDTQYF. For the CDR3, the DNA is TGTGCCAGCAGGTGGCGGAGCACAGATACGCAGTATTTT.